These T cell receptor beta chains were read from a single sample in a study of control samples from healthy donors and cancer patients. Using immunoSEQ multiplex PCR, the repertoire was profiled, and TCRdb retains in-frame clones only, with some absent. The sample carries around 94,000 clones, approximately 86% recorded once. The specimen sequenced was blood. Every receptor here comes from a woman aged 50 to 60 in good health. Each CDR3 is given without its conserved first and last residue.

j_gene: TRBJ2-2
v_gene: TRBV19
CDR3aa: ASRPGTGNTGELF

j_gene: TRBJ1-1
v_gene: TRBV19
CDR3aa: ASSLRQGEGNTEAF

j_gene: TRBJ1-2
v_gene: TRBV28
CDR3aa: ALEGSSGYT

j_gene: TRBJ1-4
v_gene: TRBV5-1
CDR3aa: ASNAGGVGEKLF

j_gene: TRBJ2-1
v_gene: TRBV18
CDR3aa: ASSPLAGGPARTYNEQF

j_gene: TRBJ1-2
v_gene: TRBV28
CDR3aa: ASLGPDRSTYYGYT

j_gene: TRBJ1-1
v_gene: TRBV2
CDR3aa: ASAVLVNTEAF

j_gene: TRBJ2-3
v_gene: TRBV7-3
CDR3aa: ASSLQLQDTQY

j_gene: TRBJ2-1
v_gene: TRBV19
CDR3aa: ASRKLSGRADEQF

j_gene: TRBJ2-1
v_gene: TRBV7-8
CDR3aa: ASSRTSGSLGSYNEQF

j_gene: TRBJ1-1
v_gene: TRBV25-1
CDR3aa: ASSAGQGNTEAF

j_gene: TRBJ2-5
v_gene: TRBV21-1
CDR3aa: ASSKERTGGQETQY

j_gene: TRBJ1-1
v_gene: TRBV7-2
CDR3aa: ASSLEPLWGTEAF

j_gene: TRBJ2-1
v_gene: TRBV5-1
CDR3aa: ASQTGTGGKHEQF